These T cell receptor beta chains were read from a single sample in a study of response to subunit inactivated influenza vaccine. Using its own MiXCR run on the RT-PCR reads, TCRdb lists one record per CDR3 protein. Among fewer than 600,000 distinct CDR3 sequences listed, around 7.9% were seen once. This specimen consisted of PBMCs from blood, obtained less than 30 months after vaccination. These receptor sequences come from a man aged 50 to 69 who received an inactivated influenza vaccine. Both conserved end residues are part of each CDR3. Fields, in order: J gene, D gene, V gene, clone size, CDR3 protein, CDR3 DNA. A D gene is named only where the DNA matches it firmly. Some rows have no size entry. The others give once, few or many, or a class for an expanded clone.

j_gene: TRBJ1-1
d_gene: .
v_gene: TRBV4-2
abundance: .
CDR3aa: CASSQQGKDTEAFF
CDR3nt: TGTGCCAGCAGCCAACAGGGTAAGGACACTGAAGCTTTCTTT

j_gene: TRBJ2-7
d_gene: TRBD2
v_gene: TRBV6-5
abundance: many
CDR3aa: CASSLSGRALHEQYF
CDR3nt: TGTGCCAGCAGTTTAAGCGGGAGGGCCCTCCACGAGCAGTACTTC

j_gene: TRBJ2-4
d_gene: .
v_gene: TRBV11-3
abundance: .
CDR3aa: CASSAGGSGIQYF
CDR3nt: TGTGCCAGCAGCGCCGGGGGTTCTGGCATTCAGTACTTC

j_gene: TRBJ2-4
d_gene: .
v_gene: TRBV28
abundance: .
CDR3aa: CASAERDRTKNIQYF
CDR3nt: TGTGCCAGCGCCGAGCGGGACAGGACCAAAAACATTCAGTACTTC

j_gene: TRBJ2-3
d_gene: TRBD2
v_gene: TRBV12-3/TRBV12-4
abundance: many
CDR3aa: CASSLGSGGAGNTQYF
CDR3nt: TGTGCCAGCAGTTTAGGTAGCGGGGGCGCCGGGAATACGCAGTATTTT

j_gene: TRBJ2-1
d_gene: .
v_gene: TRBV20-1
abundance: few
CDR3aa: CSARDRLRSSYNEQFF
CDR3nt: TGCAGTGCTAGAGACCGCCTGAGGAGCTCCTACAATGAGCAGTTCTTC

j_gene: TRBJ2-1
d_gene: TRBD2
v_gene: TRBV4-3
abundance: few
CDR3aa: CASSQDRAGGPNEQFF
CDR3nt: TGCGCCAGCAGCCAAGATCGGGCGGGGGGGCCTAATGAGCAGTTCTTC

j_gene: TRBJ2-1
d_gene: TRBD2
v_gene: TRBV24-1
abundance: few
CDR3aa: CATSDRTGGGREQFF
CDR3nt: TGTGCCACCAGTGACCGTACGGGAGGAGGGCGGGAGCAGTTCTTC

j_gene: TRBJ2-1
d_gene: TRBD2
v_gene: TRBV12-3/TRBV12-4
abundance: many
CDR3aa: CASSWGGGASNGNEQFF
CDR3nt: TGTGCCAGCAGTTGGGGCGGGGGGGCCTCCAACGGCAATGAGCAGTTCTTC

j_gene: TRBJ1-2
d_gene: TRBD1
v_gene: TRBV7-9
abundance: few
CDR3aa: CASSLDQGTGDGYTF
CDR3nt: TGTGCCAGCAGCTTGGACCAAGGGACAGGGGATGGCTACACCTTC

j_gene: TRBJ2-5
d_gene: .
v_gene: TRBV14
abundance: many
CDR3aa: CASSRTGETQYF
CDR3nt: TGTGCCAGCAGCCGTACGGGAGAGACCCAGTACTTC

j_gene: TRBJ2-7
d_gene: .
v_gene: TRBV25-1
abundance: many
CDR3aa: CASSDVSSYEQYF
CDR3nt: TGTGCCAGCAGTGACGTCAGCTCCTACGAGCAGTACTTC

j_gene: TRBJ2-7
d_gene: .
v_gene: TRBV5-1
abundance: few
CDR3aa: CASSPKGDTKGPQGVYEQYF
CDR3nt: TGCGCCAGCAGCCCGAAGGGGGACACAAAAGGACCGCAAGGAGTCTACGAGCAGTACTTC

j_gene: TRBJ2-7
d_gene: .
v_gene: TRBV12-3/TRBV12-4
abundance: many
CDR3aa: CASTSGALDYEQYF
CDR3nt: TGTGCCAGCACCTCAGGGGCACTCGACTACGAGCAGTACTTC

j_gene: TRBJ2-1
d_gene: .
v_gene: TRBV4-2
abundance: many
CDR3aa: CASSQVPLWADLFYNEQFF
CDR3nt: TGTGCCAGCAGCCAAGTACCTCTCTGGGCAGACCTTTTTTACAATGAGCAGTTCTTC

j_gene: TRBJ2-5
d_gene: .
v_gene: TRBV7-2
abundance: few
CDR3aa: CASSQRSLKQETQYF
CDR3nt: TGTGCCAGCAGCCAACGGTCACTAAAACAAGAGACCCAGTACTTC

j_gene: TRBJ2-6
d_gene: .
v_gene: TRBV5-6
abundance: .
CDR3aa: CASSTRGTGANVLTF
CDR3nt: TGTGCCAGCAGCACCAGAGGTACCGGGGCCAACGTCCTGACTTTC